This T cell receptor beta chain was obtained from a study of T cells expressing NK-cell markers. In the study overall: Cells sorted as CD3+CD56+NKG2C+, CD3+CD56+NKG2C- and CD3+CD56-NKG2C+ T cells supplied the TCR beta repertoires. Of eight sequenced donors, seven were HCMV-seropositive and one HCMV-seronegative.

From its re-call of the 5' RACE reads, TCRdb lists each CDR3 protein once, without DNA. This table lists hundreds of thousands of distinct CDR3 sequences. The sequenced sample was blood T cells: a sorted CD56 or NKG2C T cell subset, CD4+ or CD8+ T cells, or bulk PBMC T cells (not recorded which). This TCR was recovered from a man aged 18 to 30 in good health.

The CDR3: CATSEVRGGETQYF. This chain joins TRBV24-1 and TRBJ2-5; TCRdb indicates TRBD1, and absent DNA this call remains unverified. The germline gives CDR1 KGHDR, CDR2 SFDVKD. This CDR3 has 14 amino acids.